The rows below give T cell receptor beta chains drawn from one sample of a study of blood T cell repertoires in COVID-19. Sequenced by immunoSEQ multiplex PCR; TCRdb stores in-frame clones only, minus some. The data contain about 88,000 clones, 88% of them seen just once; the ten biggest clones take up roughly 2.8%. The sample comprised peripheral blood. These receptors all stem from a woman aged 80 or over with acute or convalescent COVID-19. The CDR3 runs from the conserved cysteine through the conserved F or W. Fields, in order: J gene, D gene, V gene, clone size, CDR3 DNA, CDR3 protein. The D gene is left open where the match is weak. Some rows mark clone size as missing; the rest say once, few, many or name a class of expanded clone.

J gene: TRBJ1-4; D gene: NA; V gene: TRBV6-6; clone size: few; CDR3 DNA: TGTGCCAGCAGCCGCCCCCGACAGATCTCTAATGAAAAACTGTTTTTT; CDR3 protein: CASSRPRQISNEKLFF
J gene: TRBJ1-2; D gene: NA; V gene: TRBV2; clone size: NA; CDR3 DNA: TGTGCCAGCAGTTCCTATATTACCACAGACGGCTACACCTTC; CDR3 protein: CASSSYITTDGYTF
J gene: TRBJ1-3; D gene: NA; V gene: TRBV19; clone size: NA; CDR3 DNA: TGTGCCAGTAGTATAGGGCGGAGCTCTGGAAACACCATATATTTT; CDR3 protein: CASSIGRSSGNTIYF
J gene: TRBJ1-2; D gene: TRBD1; V gene: TRBV19; clone size: NA; CDR3 DNA: TGTGCCAGTAGTATAGATACAGGGGACTATGGCTACACCTTC; CDR3 protein: CASSIDTGDYGYTF
J gene: TRBJ2-7; D gene: NA; V gene: TRBV27; clone size: few; CDR3 DNA: TGTGCCAGCAGTTTCCTAGGGGGCTCCTACGAGCAGTACTTC; CDR3 protein: CASSFLGGSYEQYF
J gene: TRBJ1-3; D gene: TRBD1; V gene: TRBV7-2; clone size: NA; CDR3 DNA: TGTGCCAGCAGCCCCCCGGGACAGCTGGGAGAGAACACCATATATTTT; CDR3 protein: CASSPPGQLGENTIYF
J gene: TRBJ2-3; D gene: NA; V gene: TRBV20-1; clone size: NA; CDR3 DNA: TGCAGTGCTGGACATACGGATACGCAGTATTTT; CDR3 protein: CSAGHTDTQYF
J gene: TRBJ1-1; D gene: TRBD1; V gene: TRBV9; clone size: NA; CDR3 DNA: TGTGCCAGCAGCGTATCGGACAGGGGGCCAAACACTGAAGCTTTCTTT; CDR3 protein: CASSVSDRGPNTEAFF
J gene: TRBJ2-2; D gene: TRBD2; V gene: TRBV18; clone size: NA; CDR3 DNA: TGTGCCAGCTCACCATTGGGACTAATGAACACCGGGGAGCTGTTTTTT; CDR3 protein: CASSPLGLMNTGELFF
J gene: TRBJ1-4; D gene: NA; V gene: TRBV5-5; clone size: once; CDR3 DNA: TGTGCCAGCAGCCGGGAGACAACTAATGAAAAACTGTTTTTT; CDR3 protein: CASSRETTNEKLFF
J gene: TRBJ2-7; D gene: TRBD1; V gene: TRBV6-4; clone size: NA; CDR3 DNA: TGTGCCAGCAGTGTCGACAGGGGTCGGGAGCAGTACTTC; CDR3 protein: CASSVDRGREQYF
J gene: TRBJ2-3; D gene: NA; V gene: TRBV5-1; clone size: once; CDR3 DNA: TGCGCCAGCAGCTCCCCCGTTGGACTGACCACAGATACGCAGTATTTT; CDR3 protein: CASSSPVGLTTDTQYF
J gene: TRBJ1-2; D gene: NA; V gene: TRBV4-1; clone size: NA; CDR3 DNA: TGCGCCAGCAGCCAAGCGCGCGGCGCTAACTATGGCTACACCTTC; CDR3 protein: CASSQARGANYGYTF
J gene: TRBJ2-5; D gene: NA; V gene: TRBV6-5; clone size: few; CDR3 DNA: TGTGCCAGCAGTCCAGGGGTTCGGGTCGAGACCCAGTACTTC; CDR3 protein: CASSPGVRVETQYF
J gene: TRBJ1-2; D gene: TRBD1; V gene: TRBV27; clone size: NA; CDR3 DNA: TGTGCCAGCAGTTTCCGCGACAGGGAAGGAGGCTACACCTTC; CDR3 protein: CASSFRDREGGYTF
J gene: TRBJ1-2; D gene: TRBD1; V gene: TRBV6-5; clone size: NA; CDR3 DNA: TGTGCCAGCAGTTTAACAGGGGAGTCGGTCTATGGCTACACCTTC; CDR3 protein: CASSLTGESVYGYTF
J gene: TRBJ2-2; D gene: NA; V gene: TRBV28; clone size: NA; CDR3 DNA: TGTGCCAGCAGTTTGGCGGGCCTCCAGACGGCCGGGGAGCTGTTTTTT; CDR3 protein: CASSLAGLQTAGELFF
J gene: TRBJ2-2; D gene: NA; V gene: TRBV5-1; clone size: NA; CDR3 DNA: TGCGCCAGCAGCTTGGTTCGGCAGGGAACCGGGGAGCTGTTTTTT; CDR3 protein: CASSLVRQGTGELFF
J gene: TRBJ1-5; D gene: NA; V gene: TRBV18; clone size: NA; CDR3 DNA: TGTGCCAGCACTCAATTCTCATCTGACGCGGGCAATCAGCCCCAGCATTTT; CDR3 protein: CASTQFSSDAGNQPQHF
J gene: TRBJ1-5; D gene: NA; V gene: TRBV28; clone size: NA; CDR3 DNA: TGTGCCAGCGGAAGGCCAGGGGAGCCTTATAGCAATCAGCCCCAGCATTTT; CDR3 protein: CASGRPGEPYSNQPQHF
J gene: TRBJ2-1; D gene: TRBD2; V gene: TRBV7-9; clone size: NA; CDR3 DNA: TGTGCCAGCAGCCCAGGACTAGCTTCCTACAATGAGCAGTTCTTC; CDR3 protein: CASSPGLASYNEQFF
J gene: TRBJ1-5; D gene: TRBD1; V gene: TRBV19; clone size: NA; CDR3 DNA: TGTGCCAGTAGGAACAGGGGTGGTAGCAATCAGCCCCAGCATTTT; CDR3 protein: CASRNRGGSNQPQHF
J gene: TRBJ2-2; D gene: TRBD1; V gene: TRBV5-4; clone size: NA; CDR3 DNA: TGTGCCAGCAGCCGTTCCGGGACAGTAAACACCGGGGAGCTGTTTTTT; CDR3 protein: CASSRSGTVNTGELFF
J gene: TRBJ1-2; D gene: TRBD1; V gene: TRBV4-1; clone size: NA; CDR3 DNA: TGCGCCAGCAGCGAGGGACAGGGACCCGTCTATGGCTACACCTTC; CDR3 protein: CASSEGQGPVYGYTF
J gene: TRBJ2-5; D gene: NA; V gene: TRBV28; clone size: NA; CDR3 DNA: TGTGCCAGCAGTTTATTTGGGACAAATACTTTCGAGACCCAGTACTTC; CDR3 protein: CASSLFGTNTFETQYF